This T cell receptor beta chain was profiled in a study of T cell responses to AZD1222 COVID-19 vaccine. The germline gives CDR1 SGHRS, CDR2 YFSETQ. V was trimmed by 0 bases and J by 1 base, leaving 5 bases between them. This CDR3 spans 14 amino acids. Produced via immunoSEQ multiplex PCR; TCRdb's table is partial and in-frame only. The sample contains about 130,000 clones, roughly 92% of which appear only once. The V call is TRBV5-1, the J call TRBJ1-5; no reliable D call. Source: peripheral blood, taken 28 days after the second AZD1222 dose. The sequence was obtained from an adult who received the AZD1222 COVID-19 vaccine. The CDR3, as DNA: TGCGCCAGCAGCTTGGAGGGAAGCAATCAGCCCCAGCATTTT. This sequence encodes CASSLEGSNQPQHF.